The 27 T cell receptor beta chains reported below all come from one sample, sequenced in a study of Graves' ophthalmopathy and Graves' hyperthyroidism. The study amplified TCR beta CDR3 regions using RNA transcripts. The library came from an HTBI-primed first-round RT-PCR and a second-round multiplex PCR. TCRdb itself ran the multiplex PCR reads through MiXCR, one entry per CDR3 protein. The data contain 400,000 to 450,000 distinct CDR3 sequences, around a fifth of them singletons. Specimen: peripheral blood. Receptors originate from a woman aged 18-29 years with stable Graves' hyperthyroidism.

This clonotype was observed at least ten times. V gene TRBV2 combines with J gene TRBJ2-5; 8 bases line up with TRBD1. Germline V gene sequence: CDR1 SNHLY, CDR2 FYNNEI. V lost 4 bases to trimming and J lost 5 bases; unmatched junction nucleotides: 6. The CDR3 runs 14 residues. CDR3 bases: TGTGCCAGCAGTGCTTCCAGGGGGCCTGAGACCCAGTACTTC. It specifies CASSASRGPETQYF.

A few counts support this clonotype. V is TRBV5-8 and J is TRBJ2-7; weak D call: TRBD1 (6 bases). Germline CDR1 and CDR2: SGHTS and YDEGEE. The CDR3 length is 14 residues. V was cut by 4 bases and J by 2 bases, with 13 bases left in between. This CDR3 is CASSQRDTTYEQYF. The CDR3 DNA reads as TGTGCCAGCAGCCAACGGGACACCACCTACGAGCAGTACTTC.

This clonotype has at least ten counts. The chain is built from TRBV6-1 and TRBJ2-7, with 8 bases aligning to TRBD1. Germline V gene sequence: CDR1 MNHNS, CDR2 SASEGT. This CDR3 comprises 13 residues. The V segment lost 6 bases and the J segment 5 bases; nucleotides outside the gene matches: 6. CDR3 residues: CASSLRGLHEQYF. The CDR3 bases are TGTGCCAGCAGCCTCAGGGGGCTCCACGAGCAGTACTTC.

This clonotype was recorded a few times. This sequence joins TRBV5-1 and TRBJ1-1, with D perhaps matching TRBD1 (5 bases). Germline V gene lookup returns CDR1 SGHRS and CDR2 YFSETQ. Trimming removed 7 bases at V and 0 bases at J, with 16 bases between. The CDR3 totals 15 residues. The CDR3 loop is CASRRQTVMNTEAFF. CDR3 sequence (DNA): TGCGCCAGCCGTAGACAGACCGTTATGAACACTGAAGCTTTCTTT.

This clonotype was picked up a small number of times. This rearrangement joins TRBV11-2 to TRBJ2-7; 9 nucleotides match TRBD2. This CDR3 has 18 residues. The junction had 17 bases not matched to a gene; V was cut back by 2 bases and J by 6 bases. Per the germline V gene, CDR1 is SGHAT and CDR2 is FQNNGV. The CDR3 reads CASSLPPASGRTASEQYF. The CDR3 nucleotides read TGTGCCAGCAGCTTACCCCCAGCCAGCGGGAGGACTGCCAGCGAGCAGTACTTC.

Many counts were recorded for this clonotype. The rearrangement uses TRBV7-8 and TRBJ2-7; 8 nucleotides line up with TRBD1. The trim removed 4 bases at V and 4 bases at J, leaving 3 bases unmatched. The CDR3 consists of 13 residues. Germline assignment: CDR1 SGHVS and CDR2 FQNEAQ. The CDR3 DNA is TGTGCCAGCAGCTCGGGACAGGTTTACGAGCAGTACTTC. As protein: CASSSGQVYEQYF.

The sample holds many counts of this clonotype. This sequence joins TRBV20-1 and TRBJ2-7; D is uncertain. Germline CDR1 and CDR2: DFQATT and SNEGSKA (reference sequence). Deletions cut 0 bases from V and 4 bases from J, with 10 bases between. The CDR3 has 13 residues. The CDR3 DNA reads TGCAGTGCTAGAGATTTTAGTGGTTACGAGCAGTACTTC. Its translation is CSARDFSGYEQYF.

This clonotype was recorded many times. The chain carries TRBV27 and TRBJ2-7; the match to TRBD2 covers 10 bases. CDR3 size: 14 residues. Germline V CDR1 and CDR2: MNHEY, SMNVEV (reference sequence). With 6 bases clipped from V and 4 bases from J, the junction kept 6 bases outside the gene matches. The DNA of the CDR3 is TGTGCCAGCAGGCGGACTAGCGGATTTTACGAGCAGTACTTC. This gives the protein CASRRTSGFYEQYF.

The sample holds many counts of this clonotype. The chain is built from TRBV6-2 or TRBV6-3 and TRBJ1-1; D is uncertain. V was pared by 5 bases and J by 1 base, with 17 bases between. Germline lookup yields CDR1 MNHEY and CDR2 SVGEGT. The CDR3 runs 16 residues. The CDR3 DNA reads as TGTGCCAGCAGTACCGGATTGAGTGTTACGAACACTGAAGCTTTCTTT. The encoded protein is CASSTGLSVTNTEAFF.

This clonotype was picked up many times. This chain uses TRBV4-1 with TRBJ2-2, with 8 nucleotides matching TRBD1. The CDR3 contains 15 residues. Germline V gene lookup returns CDR1 MGHRA and CDR2 YSYEKL. With 1 base clipped from V and 4 bases from J, the junction kept 2 bases outside the gene matches. CDR3 protein: CASSQGTGSTGELFF. The DNA for the CDR3 is TGCGCCAGCAGCCAAGGGACAGGGTCCACCGGGGAGCTGTTTTTT.

This clonotype has at least ten counts. The V gene is TRBV4-1, the J gene TRBJ2-7, with D unclear. The V end lost 1 base, the J end lost 4 bases, and 8 bases lay between the germline ends. Germline assignment: CDR1 MGHRA and CDR2 YSYEKL. The CDR3 contains 13 residues. The CDR3 sequence: CASSQVGSYEQYF. The CDR3 region has the DNA TGCGCCAGCAGCCAAGTGGGATCATACGAGCAGTACTTC.

This clonotype has a count of ten or more. This chain uses TRBV6-1 with TRBJ1-5, with TRBD1 matching over 8 bases. Germline V CDR1 and CDR2: MNHNS, SASEGT. The CDR3 length is 13 residues. Trimming removed 10 bases from V and 2 bases from J; junction bases left unmatched: 4. The CDR3 loop is CATQGAGNQPQHF. The CDR3 region has the DNA TGTGCCACCCAGGGGGCCGGCAATCAGCCCCAGCATTTT.

This clonotype has a count of ten or more. This chain joins TRBV6-5 and TRBJ1-2; D call uncertain. CDR1 is MNHEY, CDR2 SVGAGI, per germline. V gave up 2 bases and J gave up 2 bases, with 9 bases separating them. The CDR3 runs to 14 residues. CDR3 coding DNA: TGTGCCAGCAGTTACGAAGGGAACAACTATGGCTACACCTTC. This translates into CASSYEGNNYGYTF.

This clonotype was detected ten times or more. CDR3 coding DNA: TGTGCCAGTAGTAACCGACAGGGCGGGGTATATGGCTACACCTTC. Amino acid sequence: CASSNRQGGVYGYTF. This chain uses TRBV19 with TRBJ1-2; TRBD1 agrees at 7 bases. CDR1 is LNHDA, CDR2 SQIVND, per germline (reference sequence). Losses at the gene ends were 4 bases for V and 5 bases for J; bases not matched to a gene: 10. The CDR3 contains 15 residues.

In this sample, this clonotype turned up many times. The V gene is TRBV29-1, the J gene TRBJ1-1; D uncertain. There are 12 residues in the CDR3. The germline V gene encodes CDR1 SQVTM and CDR2 ANQGSEA. V was shortened by 6 bases and J by 1 base, with 9 bases between the two germline ends. The chain's CDR3 is CSVSQGNTEAFF. The CDR3 nucleotides read TGCAGCGTGAGCCAAGGGAACACTGAAGCTTTCTTT.

This clonotype was picked up a small number of times. One end of the junction is discordant with germline, which a read error may explain. The chain is built from TRBV20-1 and TRBJ1-6; unclear D gene. This CDR3 has 16 amino acids. Germline assignment: CDR1 DFQATT and CDR2 SNEGSKA (reference sequence). CDR3 bases: TGCAGTGCTAGGGGGTCCCCAAGCGCCTATAATTCACTCCTCCACTTT. Its translation: CSARGSPSAYNSLLHF.

This clonotype was counted ten times or more. The rearrangement uses TRBV30 and TRBJ1-1, with 7 bases aligning to TRBD1. Per the germline V gene, CDR1 is GTSNPN and CDR2 is SVGIG (reference sequence). The CDR3 covers 14 residues. Unmatched junction bases numbered 5, after V lost 3 bases and J lost 1 base. CDR3 protein: CAWSPGQANTEAFF. In DNA, the CDR3 is TGTGCCTGGAGCCCTGGACAGGCGAACACTGAAGCTTTCTTT.

This clonotype has a count of ten or more. This CDR3 is CATTGDLSYGYTF. In nucleotides, the CDR3 is TGTGCCACCACAGGGGACCTCTCCTATGGCTACACCTTC. The chain recombines TRBV6-1 with TRBJ1-2, with TRBD1 matching over 7 bases. Germline-derived CDR1 and CDR2 are MNHNS and SASEGT. V lost 10 bases and J lost 4; bases outside the gene matches: 9. The CDR3 covers 13 residues.

This clonotype was detected many times. The chain combines TRBV7-3 with TRBJ2-6; 7 bases map to TRBD1. The CDR3 sequence is 17 residues long. V lost 2 bases and J lost 1; bases outside the gene matches: 5. The germline V gene has CDR1 SGHTA and CDR2 FQGTGA. CDR3 in DNA: TGTGCCAGCAGCTTAGGGGGACAGATTTCTGGGGCCAACGTCCTGACTTTC. Translation gives CASSLGGQISGANVLTF.

This clonotype showed up many times. The V call is TRBV7-9, the J call TRBJ2-2, with D maybe TRBD2 (6 bases). This CDR3 contains 17 residues. V was pared by 1 base and J by 5 bases, with 17 bases between. Germline lookup yields CDR1 SEHNR and CDR2 FQNEAQ (reference sequence). As DNA, the CDR3 is TGTGCCAGCAGCTTAGACTCCCCGTGGGAGGAGACCGGGGAGCTGTTTTTT. It specifies CASSLDSPWEETGELFF.

In its sample, this clonotype was seen a few times. The genes are TRBV5-1 and TRBJ2-5; D remains ambiguous. Per the germline V gene, CDR1 is SGHRS and CDR2 is YFSETQ. The CDR3 extends over 14 amino acids. V was cut by 5 bases and J by 1 base, with 12 bases left in between. The CDR3 nucleotides read TGCGCCAGCAGAGTTGGGATCCGCCAAGAGACCCAGTACTTC. Amino acid sequence: CASRVGIRQETQYF.

This clonotype was seen at least ten times. This chain joins TRBV25-1 and TRBJ2-7, with no clear D. V lost 0 bases and J 3 bases, leaving 3 bases between the germline ends. CDR1 is MGHDK, CDR2 SYGVNS, per germline. The CDR3 runs to 12 residues. CDR3 residues: CASSEYGYEQYF. The CDR3 coding sequence is TGTGCCAGCAGTGAATATGGCTACGAGCAGTACTTC.

This clonotype was counted many times. The chain recombines TRBV29-1 with TRBJ1-5, with 8 bases fitting TRBD1. V shed 5 bases and J 7 bases; nucleotides not matched to a gene: 7. CDR1 is SQVTM and CDR2 is ANQGSEA in the germline V gene. This CDR3 region has 13 residues. The CDR3 loop reads CSVQDRVGQPQHF. The CDR3 nucleotides are TGCAGCGTTCAGGACAGGGTAGGGCAGCCCCAGCATTTT.

V and J are TRBV27 and TRBJ2-7, with a weak D call TRBD2 (5 bases). The germline V gene has CDR1 MNHEY and CDR2 SMNVEV (reference sequence). Trimming cost V 8 bases and J 3 bases, with 23 bases left between them. This CDR3 has 16 amino acids. The CDR3 protein is CASPPTTGSVYYEQYF. The CDR3, as DNA: TGTGCCAGCCCCCCTACCACGGGAAGCGTGTACTACGAGCAGTACTTC.

This clonotype was found many times. The chain joins TRBV30 to TRBJ1-2; the D is unclear. The V and J ends lost 7 bases and 8 bases respectively, with 20 bases between them. CDR1 and CDR2 from the germline V gene are GTSNPN and SVGIG (reference sequence). This CDR3 has 13 residues. CDR3: CASVRGVRPGYTF. CDR3 nucleotide sequence: TGTGCCTCCGTCCGCGGGGTCCGACCCGGCTACACCTTC.

This clonotype was seen at least ten times. The gene calls are TRBV6-5 and TRBJ2-6, with D uncertain. V dropped 0 bases and J dropped 0 bases, with 6 bases sitting between them. This CDR3 comprises 16 residues. Germline V lookup: CDR1 MNHEY, CDR2 SVGAGI. This chain's CDR3 is CASSYSFSSGANVLTF. The CDR3, as DNA: TGTGCCAGCAGTTACTCATTCTCCTCTGGGGCCAACGTCCTGACTTTC.

V gene TRBV27 combines with J gene TRBJ1-5; D call uncertain. This CDR3 is 15 amino acids long. CDR1 is MNHEY and CDR2 is SMNVEV in the germline V gene (reference sequence). Trimming removed 5 bases from V and 0 bases from J, with 11 bases in between. This CDR3 reads CASSATHVSNQPQHF. The CDR3 DNA is TGTGCCAGCAGTGCCACTCATGTTAGCAATCAGCCCCAGCATTTT.